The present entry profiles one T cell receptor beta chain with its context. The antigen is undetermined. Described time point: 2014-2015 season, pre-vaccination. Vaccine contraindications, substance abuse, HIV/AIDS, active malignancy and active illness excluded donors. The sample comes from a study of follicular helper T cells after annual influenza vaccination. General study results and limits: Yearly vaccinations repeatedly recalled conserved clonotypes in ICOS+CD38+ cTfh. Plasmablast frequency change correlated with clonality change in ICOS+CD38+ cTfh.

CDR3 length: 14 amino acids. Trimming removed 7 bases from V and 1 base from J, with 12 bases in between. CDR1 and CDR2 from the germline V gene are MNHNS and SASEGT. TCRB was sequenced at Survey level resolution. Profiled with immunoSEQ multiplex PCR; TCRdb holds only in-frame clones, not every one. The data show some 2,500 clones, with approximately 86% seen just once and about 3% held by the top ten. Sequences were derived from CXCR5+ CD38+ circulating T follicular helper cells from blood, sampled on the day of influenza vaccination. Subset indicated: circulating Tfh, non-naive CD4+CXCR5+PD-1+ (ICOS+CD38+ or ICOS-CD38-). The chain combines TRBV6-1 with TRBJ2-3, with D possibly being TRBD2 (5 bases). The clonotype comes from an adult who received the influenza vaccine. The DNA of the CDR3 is TGTGCCAGCACGACTAAGTCTGGCACAGATACGCAGTATTTT. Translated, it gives CASTTKSGTDTQYF.